Below are 27 T cell receptor beta chains sequenced from a single sample in a study of Graves' ophthalmopathy and Graves' hyperthyroidism. TCR beta CDR3 amplification used RNA transcripts. An opening RT-PCR round employed HTBI primers and preceded a second-round multiplex PCR. TCRdb reprocessed the multiplex PCR reads via MiXCR and lists one record per CDR3 protein. In the table there are roughly 600,000 distinct CDR3 sequences, under 40% of which are singletons. The source material was peripheral blood or thyroid tissue (not recorded which). Receptors were obtained from an adult man with Graves' hyperthyroidism.

A word on this clonotype: The DNA is left out, because the CDR3 cannot be placed on it with certainty; the CDR3 is given as TCRdb lists it. This chain joins TRBV7-2 and TRBJ1-2; the table assigns TRBD1, which was not confirmed against the DNA. The CDR3 is 13 residues long, ends included. The germline CDR1 and CDR2 sequences are SGHTA and FQGNSA. CDR3 sequence reads: CASSVTVGSGNTF.

This clonotype was seen a few times. This chain uses TRBV7-2 with TRBJ2-7; 7 bases are shared with TRBD2. The CDR3 contains 16 residues. Germline V gene lookup returns CDR1 SGHTA and CDR2 FQGNSA. V trimming: 5 bases; J trimming: 3 bases; junction bases outside the gene matches: 13. The CDR3 loop reads CASSPHGAGEVYEQYF. Here the CDR3 DNA reads TGTGCCAGCAGCCCTCACGGGGCGGGAGAGGTCTACGAGCAGTACTTC. Using reference TRBV7-2 and TRBJ2-7 for the parts outside the CDR3, the full variable domain is GAGVSQSPSNKVTEKGKDVELRCDPISGHTALYWYRQSLGQGLEFLIYFQGNSAPDKSGLPSDRFSAERTGGSVSTLTIQRTQQEDSAVYLCASSPHGAGEVYEQYFGPGTRLTVT.

This clonotype was observed many times. In nucleotides, the CDR3 is TGCGCCAGCAGCTTGACAACTAACTATGGCTACACCTTC. Translating gives CASSLTTNYGYTF. The chain carries TRBV5-1 and TRBJ1-2, with D hard to call. The length of the CDR3 is 13 residues. Looked up from germline, CDR1 is SGHRS and CDR2 is YFSETQ. The V end was cut by 1 base, the J end by 0 bases, with 4 bases between.

This clonotype was seen more than once but under ten times. This rearrangement joins TRBV7-2 to TRBJ1-5, with D maybe TRBD1 (5 bases). CDR1 SGHTA and CDR2 FQGNSA come from the germline V gene. The CDR3 length is 16 residues. Trimming removed 1 base at V and 7 bases at J, with 17 bases between. The CDR3 DNA follows: TGTGCCAGCAGCTTAGAGAGAGGGACTCTCCCCCAGCCCCAGCATTTT. Protein product: CASSLERGTLPQPQHF.

The chain has TRBV6-5 and TRBJ1-4, with no clear D. There are 14 residues in the CDR3. With 5 bases removed from V and 4 bases from J, the gap between germline ends came to 11 bases. Germline V lookup: CDR1 MNHEY, CDR2 SVGAGI. CDR3 loop: CASSEPDFNEKLFF. CDR3 nucleotides: TGTGCCAGCAGTGAACCCGACTTTAATGAAAAACTGTTTTTT.

This chain uses TRBV7-9 with TRBJ1-5; D is unresolved. Germline V gene lookup returns CDR1 SEHNR and CDR2 FQNEAQ (reference sequence). The CDR3 has 17 residues. Trimming cost V 5 bases and J 0 bases, with 17 bases left between them. CDR3: CASSQEVEASSNQPQHF. CDR3 DNA sequence: TGTGCCAGCAGCCAAGAAGTCGAAGCGTCTAGCAATCAGCCCCAGCATTTT.

The chain joins TRBV5-1 to TRBJ1-4; D is ambiguous. V lost 4 bases to trimming and J lost 5 bases, with 15 bases between them. The CDR3 length is 15 residues. Per germline, CDR1 SGHRS and CDR2 YFSETQ. As DNA, the CDR3 is TGCGCCAGCAGCCCCACGGGCACCCAGAATGAAAAACTGTTTTTT. It specifies CASSPTGTQNEKLFF.

This clonotype was recorded many times. The V gene is TRBV7-8, the J gene TRBJ1-3; the D gene is possibly TRBD1 (5 bases). The CDR3 length is 14 residues. The germline gives CDR1 SGHVS, CDR2 FQNEAQ. The ends were cut back, 5 bases at V and 8 bases at J, with 16 bases in the middle. The DNA of the CDR3 is TGTGCCAGCAGCCATTGGACCTCCAGGGACACCATATATTTT. It is translated as CASSHWTSRDTIYF.

The V call is TRBV20-1, the J call TRBJ2-3; 8 bases line up with TRBD2. Germline assignment: CDR1 DFQATT and CDR2 SNEGSKA (reference sequence). Losses at the gene ends were 5 bases for V and 0 bases for J; bases not matched to a gene: 7. CDR3 length equals 15 residues. This CDR3 reads CSAAGGTHSTDTQYF. The CDR3 DNA follows: TGCAGTGCTGCGGGGGGCACACATAGCACAGATACGCAGTATTTT.

The chain combines TRBV29-1 with TRBJ1-4, with 10 bases aligning to TRBD1. The V gene end was trimmed by 4 bases and the J gene end by 8 bases; junction bases not matched to a gene: 1. The CDR3 is 12 residues long. Germline assignment: CDR1 SQVTM and CDR2 ANQGSEA. The CDR3 is CSVGTGGEKLFF. The CDR3 nucleotides read TGCAGCGTTGGGACAGGGGGGGAAAAACTGTTTTTT.

This clonotype occurred many times. The chain has TRBV6-6 and TRBJ2-7; maybe TRBD1 (6 bases). The V and J ends lost 2 bases and 0 bases respectively, with 17 bases between them. The V gene's germline CDR1 is MNHNY and CDR2 SVGAGI (reference sequence). The CDR3 length is 17 residues. In DNA form, the CDR3 reads TGTGCCAGCAGTTACCTCCCGACAGGATTCAGCTCCTACGAGCAGTACTTC. Its translation is CASSYLPTGFSSYEQYF.

Worth noting for this clonotype: Being one base from a much bigger clone, this may be a read error. This sequence joins TRBV10-3 and TRBJ2-2; D possibly corresponds to TRBD2 (5 bases). The CDR3 contains 14 residues. Germline V CDR1 and CDR2: ENHRY, SYGVKD. The CDR3 region has the DNA TGTGCCGCCGCTTACAGCGCGAACACCGGGGAGCCGTTTTTT. Amino acid sequence: CAAAYSANTGEPFF.

Ten or more counts support this clonotype. This chain uses TRBV10-2 with TRBJ1-2; a weak D match, TRBD1 (6 bases). The CDR3 runs 14 residues. Per germline, CDR1 WSHSY and CDR2 SAAADI. Trimming shortened V by 6 bases and J by 8 bases, and 19 bases separated the two germline ends. The DNA for the CDR3 is TGCGCCAGCAGACATCAGACAGGTTGGGAGGGCTACACCTTC. Translating gives CASRHQTGWEGYTF.

V gene TRBV29-1 combines with J gene TRBJ1-3; D gene ambiguous. The germline CDR1 and CDR2 sequences are SQVTM and ANQGSEA. The germline V and J ends were trimmed by 1 base and 1 base, with 8 bases remaining between them. The CDR3 runs to 14 residues. Here the CDR3 DNA reads TGCAGCGTTGAAGGCGGGTTGTCTGGAAACACCATATATTTT. Its translation is CSVEGGLSGNTIYF.

The chain is built from TRBV14 and TRBJ2-7; D is possibly TRBD2 (5 bases). Germline CDR1 is SGHDN and CDR2 is FVKESK. The V end was cut by 6 bases, the J end by 5 bases, with 17 bases between. CDR3 size: 14 residues. The DNA for the CDR3 is TGTGCCAGCAGGCCCCGGGGTAGGGATGACGAGCAGTACTTC. Its translation: CASRPRGRDDEQYF. The whole variable domain, remainder taken from reference TRBV14 and TRBJ2-7, is EAGVTQFPSHSVIEKGQTVTLRCDPISGHDNLYWYRRVMGKEIKFLLHFVKESKQDESGMPNNRFLAERTGGTYSTLKVQPAELEDSGVYFCASRPRGRDDEQYFGPGTRLTVT.

In nucleotides, the CDR3 is TGCAGTGCTAGCTCAGTGGGGGAGGCTCGGATATATGGCTACACCTTC. Residues: CSASSVGEARIYGYTF. V and J are TRBV20-1 and TRBJ1-2; tentatively, D is TRBD1 (5 bases). The CDR3 extends over 16 amino acids. The ends were cut back, 3 bases at V and 5 bases at J, with 22 bases in the middle. Germline V CDR1 and CDR2: DFQATT, SNEGSKA (reference sequence).

The rearrangement joins TRBV7-6 to TRBJ2-7; the D gene is possibly TRBD2 (6 bases). The J call may be faulty, since TRBJ2-1 better matches the DNA end. This CDR3 has 13 residues. Germline loops: CDR1 SGHVS, CDR2 FNYEAQ. Here the CDR3 reads CASSQGLPHEQFF. The CDR3 bases are TGTGCCAGCAGCCAGGGACTGCCTCATGAGCAGTTCTTC.

In this sample, this clonotype turned up many times. The rearrangement joins TRBV6-1 to TRBJ2-6, with D perhaps given as TRBD1 or TRBD2 (7 bases each). The CDR3 is 19 amino acids. Germline V gene sequence: CDR1 MNHNS, CDR2 SASEGT. V shed 6 bases and J shed 1 base, with 22 bases lying between them. The CDR3 spells CASRSLTTGRESGANVLTF. CDR3 nucleotide sequence: TGTGCCAGCAGGTCCTTGACGACAGGGAGGGAATCTGGGGCCAACGTCCTGACTTTC.

The gene calls are TRBV15 and TRBJ2-5, with 10 bases matching TRBD2. Unmatched junction bases numbered 8, after V lost 1 base and J lost 6 bases. Per the germline V gene, CDR1 is LNHNV and CDR2 is YYDKDF (reference sequence). The CDR3 covers 16 residues. CDR3: CATSRAGTSEAKTQYF. In DNA, the CDR3 is TGTGCCACCAGCAGAGCCGGGACTAGCGAAGCCAAGACCCAGTACTTC.

This clonotype was counted many times. The V gene is TRBV29-1, the J gene TRBJ1-1; a weak D match, TRBD1 (5 bases). The V end was cut by 3 bases, the J end by 4 bases, with 6 bases between. The CDR3 runs 11 residues. The germline gives CDR1 SQVTM, CDR2 ANQGSEA. Written as DNA, the CDR3 is TGCAGCGTTGATAGGGGCACTGAAGCTTTCTTT. It encodes CSVDRGTEAFF. Full variable domain (remainder filled in from reference TRBV29-1 and TRBJ1-1): SAVISQKPSRDICQRGTSLTIQCQVDSQVTMMFWYRQQPGQSLTLIATANQGSEATYESGFVIDKFPISRPNLTFSTLTVSNMSPEDSSIYLCSVDRGTEAFFGQGTRLTVV.

This clonotype was observed a handful of times. The rearrangement joins TRBV6-5 to TRBJ2-2; D is perhaps TRBD2 (6 bases). Between the trimmed V and J ends, which lost 5 bases and 6 bases, there was a span of 13 bases. This CDR3 region has 14 residues. CDR1 is MNHEY and CDR2 is SVGAGI in the germline V gene. CDR3 sequence reads: CASSTTSSAGELFF. DNA for the CDR3: TGTGCCAGCAGTACGACTAGTTCCGCCGGGGAGCTGTTTTTT.

This clonotype came up many times. The chain recombines TRBV5-1 with TRBJ1-2, with 7 positions matching TRBD1. The trim removed 0 bases at V and 4 bases at J, leaving 3 bases unmatched. The V gene's germline CDR1 is SGHRS and CDR2 YFSETQ. CDR3 length equals 14 residues. CDR3 residues: CASSLGRGSYGYTF. CDR3 nucleotides: TGCGCCAGCAGCTTGGGCAGGGGGAGCTATGGCTACACCTTC.

This clonotype was seen repeatedly, ten times or more. The chain combines TRBV20-1 with TRBJ2-7; D is perhaps TRBD1 (6 bases). The CDR3 is 14 amino acids. Looked up from germline, CDR1 is DFQATT and CDR2 is SNEGSKA (reference sequence). The V end was cut by 1 base, the J end by 6 bases, with 16 bases between. The CDR3 DNA reads as TGCAGTGCTAGAGCCAAGGGGGTAGGGGGCGAGCAGTACTTC. It is translated as CSARAKGVGGEQYF.

V is TRBV2 and J is TRBJ2-5, with D perhaps matching TRBD1 (5 bases). CDR3 length equals 16 residues. Germline CDR1 and CDR2: SNHLY and FYNNEI. Trimming removed 4 bases at V and 1 base at J, with 16 bases between. In nucleotides, the CDR3 is TGTGCCAGCAGTGCCCTTCCCCGCGACAGCCAAGAGACCCAGTACTTC. This encodes CASSALPRDSQETQYF.

This clonotype was recorded a few times. The chain joins TRBV4-1 to TRBJ1-3; D unclear. The CDR3 extends over 15 amino acids. Germline-derived CDR1 and CDR2 are MGHRA and YSYEKL. Trimming left V 5 bases short and J 0 bases short, with 11 bases between. This chain's CDR3 is CASSFVGDSGNTIYF. CDR3 nucleotide sequence: TGCGCCAGCAGCTTTGTTGGTGACTCTGGAAACACCATATATTTT.

The V and J genes are TRBV20-1 and TRBJ2-7; TRBD1 matches at 10 bases. With V trimmed by 6 bases and J by 3 bases, 8 bases remained unmatched. From germline, CDR1 is DFQATT and CDR2 SNEGSKA (reference sequence). CDR3 length: 14 residues. CDR3 region: CSADRGNRLYEQYF. In nucleotides, the CDR3 is TGCAGTGCGGACAGGGGGAACAGGCTCTACGAGCAGTACTTC.

This chain connects TRBV24-1 to TRBJ2-2; unclear D gene. Looked up from germline, CDR1 is KGHDR and CDR2 is SFDVKD. Trimming pared 4 bases from V and 3 bases from J, leaving 8 bases between. The CDR3 is made up of 14 amino acids. The CDR3 DNA reads as TGTGCCACCAGTGACCGCAGACACACCGGGGAGCTGTTTTTT. It yields the protein CATSDRRHTGELFF.